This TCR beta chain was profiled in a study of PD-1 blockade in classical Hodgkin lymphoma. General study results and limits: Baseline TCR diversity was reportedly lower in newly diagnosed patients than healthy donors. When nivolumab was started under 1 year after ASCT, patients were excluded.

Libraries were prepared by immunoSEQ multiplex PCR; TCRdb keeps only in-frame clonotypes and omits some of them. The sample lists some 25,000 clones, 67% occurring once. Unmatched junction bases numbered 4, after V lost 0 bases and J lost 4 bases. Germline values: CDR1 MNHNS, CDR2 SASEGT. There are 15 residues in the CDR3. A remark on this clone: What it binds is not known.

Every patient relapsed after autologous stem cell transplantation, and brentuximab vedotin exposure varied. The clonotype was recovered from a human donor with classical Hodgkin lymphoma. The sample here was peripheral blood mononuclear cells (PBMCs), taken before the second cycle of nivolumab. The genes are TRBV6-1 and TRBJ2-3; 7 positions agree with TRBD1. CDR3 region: CASSEALQGADTQYF. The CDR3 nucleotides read TGTGCCAGCAGTGAAGCGCTTCAGGGGGCAGATACGCAGTATTTT.